These 30 T cell receptor beta chains share one sample of origin, sequenced in a study of CD8+ T cells in alopecia areata. Investigators isolated RNA and reverse transcribed it into cDNA to act as the sequencing template. The repertoire was sequenced with immunoSEQ multiplex PCR; TCRdb's copy has only in-frame clones and lacks some. The sample records fewer than 80,000 clones, roughly 60% being singletons. The source material was CD8+ T cells sorted from blood, sampled at week 0. The receptors originated from a human donor with alopecia areata.

This clone was detected once. The chain couples TRBV9 to TRBJ2-5; maybe TRBD1 (5 bases). From germline, CDR1 is SGDLS and CDR2 YYNGEE. Trimming took 0 bases from V and 2 from J, leaving 11 bases between them. The length of the CDR3 is 15 residues. This CDR3 reads CASSVEVQGQETQYF. CDR3 bases: TGTGCCAGCAGCGTAGAGGTGCAGGGTCAAGAGACCCAGTACTTC.

This rearrangement joins TRBV5-1 to TRBJ2-2; no reliable D call. The germline gives CDR1 SGHRS, CDR2 YFSETQ. The CDR3 is made up of 13 amino acids. Trimming pared 1 base from V and 6 bases from J, leaving 7 bases between. In nucleotides, the CDR3 is TGCGCCAGCAGCTTGTTCGGGTCCGGGGAGCTGTTTTTT. Translated: CASSLFGSGELFF. The variable domain in full, with the rest retrieved from reference TRBV5-1 and TRBJ2-2, is KAGVTQTPRYLIKTRGQQVTLSCSPISGHRSVSWYQQTPGQGLQFLFEYFSETQRNKGNFPGRFSGRQFSNSRSEMNVSTLELGDSALYLCASSLFGSGELFFGEGSRLTVL.

V is TRBV4-3 and J is TRBJ2-7; TRBD2 might be the D (6 bases). CDR3 length equals 17 residues. The germline CDR1 and CDR2 sequences are LGHNA and YSLEER. The ends were cut back, 0 bases at V and 1 base at J, with 16 bases in the middle. The CDR3 sequence is CASSQDRSGSTSYEQYF. CDR3 DNA: TGCGCCAGCAGCCAAGATCGTTCCGGGAGTACGTCCTACGAGCAGTACTTC.

This clone was detected a few times. The chain recombines TRBV7-3 with TRBJ2-1; 10 nucleotides align to TRBD2. This CDR3 comprises 18 residues. In germline, CDR1 is SGHTA, CDR2 FQGTGA. The J segment lost 8 bases and the V segment lost 1 base, leaving 14 bases of the junction unmatched. The CDR3 loop is CASSLNSVGLAGDYEQFF. The CDR3 nucleotides are TGTGCCAGCAGCTTAAATAGTGTGGGCCTAGCGGGAGATTATGAGCAGTTCTTC.

This clone was counted only a few times. V is TRBV21-1 and J is TRBJ2-6; no DNA check was done on the table's D call, TRBD1. TRBV21-1 is recorded as a pseudogene. CDR3 size: 17 residues. The CDR3 bases are TGTGCCAGCAGCACCCTCGACAGGGGTTCTGGGGCCAACGTCCTGACTTTC. It yields the protein CASSTLDRGSGANVLTF.

J is TRBJ1-1 and V is TRBV14; 9 nucleotides match TRBD1. The CDR3 consists of 15 residues. Germline V CDR1 and CDR2: SGHDN, FVKESK. V dropped 5 bases and J dropped 3; count of bases not matched to a gene: 7. The CDR3 sequence is CASSLPTGGYTEAFF. CDR3 DNA: TGTGCCAGCAGCTTACCGACAGGGGGTTACACTGAAGCTTTCTTT.

The chain links TRBV5-4 to TRBJ2-4; D may be TRBD1 (5 bases). CDR1 SGHNT and CDR2 YYREEE come from the germline V gene (reference sequence). Trimming shortened V by 4 bases and J by 7 bases, and 12 bases separated the two germline ends. The CDR3 runs 13 residues. DNA of the CDR3: TGTGCCAGCAGCGTCGCGGCAGGGAACATTCAGTACTTC. Its protein product is CASSVAAGNIQYF.

This chain links TRBV7-9 with TRBJ2-5; no clear D. V was shortened by 3 bases and J by 2 bases, with 10 bases between the two germline ends. Germline CDR1 SEHNR, CDR2 FQNEAQ (reference sequence). The CDR3 length is 14 residues. The DNA of the CDR3 is TGTGCCAGCAGCTTCTGGGATTCTCAAGAGACCCAGTACTTC. As protein: CASSFWDSQETQYF.

This clone showed up just a few times. V and J are TRBV9 and TRBJ2-7; a possible D gene is TRBD2 (6 bases). Germline assignment: CDR1 SGDLS and CDR2 YYNGEE. Trimming removed 4 bases from V and 4 bases from J, with 15 bases in between. The CDR3 loop spans 14 amino acids. The CDR3 nucleotides are TGTGCCAGCAGCCCAGGGACTCGGATATACGAGCAGTACTTC. As protein: CASSPGTRIYEQYF.

The chain uses TRBV15 and TRBJ1-1, with D possibly matching TRBD1 (5 bases). Trimming took 3 bases from V and 5 from J, leaving 16 bases between them. Germline V gene sequence: CDR1 LNHNV, CDR2 YYDKDF (reference sequence). This CDR3 is built from 15 residues. CDR3 protein: CATSSGKDILTEAFF. CDR3 DNA: TGTGCCACCAGCAGCGGAAAGGACATTCTTACTGAAGCTTTCTTT.

This clone was seen a few times. The chain is built from TRBV27 and TRBJ1-1, with a possible D match to TRBD1 (6 bases). This CDR3 spans 14 amino acids. The V end lost 5 bases, the J end lost 5 bases, and 15 bases lay between the germline ends. The germline gives CDR1 MNHEY, CDR2 SMNVEV (reference sequence). The DNA for the CDR3 is TGTGCCAGCAGTATACAGGGCCTATGGACTGAAGCTTTCTTT. Its translation is CASSIQGLWTEAFF.

The chain is built from TRBV6-5 and TRBJ2-7; TRBD2 matches 10 bases. After removal of 1 base from V and 2 bases from J, the junction contained 5 bases not matched to a gene. Germline lookup yields CDR1 MNHEY and CDR2 SVGAGI. This CDR3 has 16 residues. The DNA of the CDR3 is TGTGCCAGCAGTTACTTCTGGACTAGCGGTACCTACGAGCAGTACTTC. Its translation is CASSYFWTSGTYEQYF.

This clone was detected only a few times. The rearrangement joins TRBV2 to TRBJ2-3; D unclear. The CDR3 has 16 amino acids. Trimming removed 5 bases at V and 2 bases at J, with 17 bases between. Germline lookup yields CDR1 SNHLY and CDR2 FYNNEI. The CDR3: CASSPIGRRSTDTQYF. CDR3 in DNA: TGTGCCAGCAGTCCAATAGGGCGGCGGTCCACAGATACGCAGTATTTT.

This clone has a handful of counts. The V and J genes are TRBV21-1 and TRBJ1-1. TRBV21-1 constitutes a pseudogene. The CDR3 extends over 16 amino acids. The CDR3 coding sequence is TGTGCCAGCGGGTTCCTAGAAGGGGGGGCGAACACTGAAGCTTTCTTT. It yields the protein CASGFLEGGANTEAFF.

This clone was seen more than once but under ten times. Here the CDR3 reads CASSLLGQGDHEQYF. DNA of the CDR3: TGTGCCAGCAGCTTGCTGGGACAGGGTGATCACGAGCAGTACTTC. The chain carries TRBV5-5 and TRBJ2-7, with 9 bases that match TRBD1. Germline V CDR1 and CDR2: SGHKS, YYEKEE (reference sequence). The CDR3 covers 15 residues. After removal of 1 base from V and 5 bases from J, the junction contained 7 bases not matched to a gene. Full variable domain (rest looked up from reference TRBV5-5 and TRBJ2-7): DAGVTQSPTHLIKTRGQQVTLRCSPISGHKSVSWYQQVLGQGPQFIFQYYEKEERGRGNFPDRFSARQFPNYSSELNVNALLLGDSALYLCASSLLGQGDHEQYFGPGTRLTVT.

This clone came up once. The rearrangement links TRBV5-1 to TRBJ2-1; tentative D call: TRBD1 (5 bases). CDR1 and CDR2 from the germline V gene are SGHRS and YFSETQ. The CDR3 extends over 15 amino acids. V was clipped by 1 base and J by 5 bases, with 13 bases between them. CDR3 DNA sequence: TGCGCCAGCAGCTTGTTGGGGCAGGGCAACAATGAGCAGTTCTTC. Translation: CASSLLGQGNNEQFF.

This clone has only a few counts. The chain uses TRBV6-5 and TRBJ1-1; tentatively, D is TRBD1 (6 bases). The CDR3 runs to 14 residues. The V end was cut by 0 bases, the J end by 6 bases, with 11 bases between. CDR1 and CDR2 from the germline V gene are MNHEY and SVGAGI. The CDR3 DNA reads TGTGCCAGCAGTTACTCGAGTGGGGGCCCTGAAGCTTTCTTT. This sequence encodes CASSYSSGGPEAFF.

This sequence joins TRBV7-9 and TRBJ2-1; possible D gene TRBD2, 6 bases. V was pared by 5 bases and J by 0 bases, with 14 bases between. The CDR3 length is 16 residues. Looked up from germline, CDR1 is SEHNR and CDR2 is FQNEAQ (reference sequence). Written as DNA, the CDR3 is TGTGCCAGCAGCCGAACATACGGGAGCTCCTACAATGAGCAGTTCTTC. Translated, it gives CASSRTYGSSYNEQFF.

This clone was observed a handful of times. The J gene is TRBJ2-1, the V gene TRBV7-2; TRBD2 might be the D (6 bases). The CDR3 runs 13 residues. The V and J ends lost 1 base and 8 bases respectively, with 9 bases between them. Looked up from germline, CDR1 is SGHTA and CDR2 is FQGNSA. The CDR3, as DNA: TGTGCCAGCAGCTTAGAGCCTAGCGATGAGCAGTTCTTC. As protein: CASSLEPSDEQFF.

The sample holds one count of this clone. The chain's CDR3 is CASSITSSGHNEQFF. The CDR3 bases are TGTGCCAGTAGTATAACGAGTAGCGGCCACAATGAGCAGTTCTTC. The gene calls are TRBV19 and TRBJ2-1; a possible D gene is TRBD2 (6 bases). With 2 bases removed from V and 5 bases from J, the gap between germline ends came to 13 bases. In germline, CDR1 is LNHDA, CDR2 SQIVND (reference sequence). The CDR3 sequence is 15 residues long. Full variable domain (rest looked up from reference TRBV19 and TRBJ2-1): DGGITQSPKYLFRKEGQNVTLSCEQNLNHDAMYWYRQDPGQGLRLIYYSQIVNDFQKGDIAEGYSVSREKKESFPLTVTSAQKNPTAFYLCASSITSSGHNEQFFGPGTRLTVL.

Only a few counts were recorded for this clone. The chain couples TRBV5-4 to TRBJ2-6; maybe TRBD1 (6 bases). The V and J ends lost 2 bases and 0 bases respectively, with 12 bases between them. Germline CDR1 is SGHNT and CDR2 is YYREEE (reference sequence). The CDR3 spans 17 residues. CDR3 region: CASSFTGSASGANVLTF. DNA of the CDR3: TGTGCCAGCAGCTTCACAGGGAGCGCCTCTGGGGCCAACGTCCTGACTTTC.

The chain joins TRBV13 to TRBJ2-7, with D possibly called TRBD1 or TRBD2 (5 bases each). Germline V gives CDR1 PRHDT, CDR2 FYEKMQ (reference sequence). This CDR3 contains 13 residues. The germline V and J ends were trimmed by 0 bases and 6 bases, with 9 bases remaining between them. The CDR3 is CASSLGSGAEQYF. As DNA, the CDR3 is TGTGCCAGCAGCTTAGGTTCCGGGGCCGAGCAGTACTTC.

This clone was observed a few times. The CDR3 is CASRPGLAGFGELFF. The CDR3 nucleotides are TGTGCCAGTAGGCCGGGACTAGCGGGATTTGGGGAGCTGTTTTTT. This sequence joins TRBV19 and TRBJ2-2; TRBD2 aligns across 13 bases. This CDR3 comprises 15 residues. Germline CDR1 LNHDA, CDR2 SQIVND (reference sequence). Unmatched junction bases numbered 6, after V lost 6 bases and J lost 8 bases. The entire variable domain, with the rest obtained from reference TRBV19 and TRBJ2-2, is as follows: DGGITQSPKYLFRKEGQNVTLSCEQNLNHDAMYWYRQDPGQGLRLIYYSQIVNDFQKGDIAEGYSVSREKKESFPLTVTSAQKNPTAFYLCASRPGLAGFGELFFGEGSRLTVL.

This clone occurred many times. The rearrangement uses TRBV7-9 and TRBJ1-2; D unclear. Deletions cut 5 bases from V and 8 bases from J, with 12 bases between. Germline assignment: CDR1 SEHNR and CDR2 FQNEAQ (reference sequence). There are 12 residues in the CDR3. The CDR3 here is CASSPDGGGYTF. CDR3 bases: TGTGCCAGCAGCCCGGATGGTGGGGGCTACACCTTC.

This clone occurred a few times. The CDR3 DNA reads TGTGCCAGCAGTTTAGAGAGCTCTGGGGCCAACGTCCTGACTTTC. It codes for CASSLESSGANVLTF. J is TRBJ2-6 and V is TRBV6-6; D is uncertain. CDR3 length equals 15 residues. Germline-derived CDR1 and CDR2 are MNHNY and SVGAGI (reference sequence). V lost 4 bases and J 0 bases, leaving 7 bases between the germline ends.

CDR3 sequence reads: CAWSVESYAYNEQFF. The DNA for the CDR3 is TGTGCCTGGAGTGTAGAATCGTACGCCTACAATGAGCAGTTCTTC. The V call is TRBV30, the J call TRBJ2-1; D unresolved. CDR3 size: 15 residues. Germline lookup yields CDR1 GTSNPN and CDR2 SVGIG (reference sequence). Trimming shortened V by 0 bases and J by 2 bases, and 11 bases separated the two germline ends. The whole variable domain, filled in from reference TRBV30 and TRBJ2-1, reads SQTIHQWPATLVQPVGSPLSLECTVEGTSNPNLYWYRQAAGRGLQLLFYSVGIGQISSEVPQNLSASRPQDRQFILSSKKLLLSDSGFYLCAWSVESYAYNEQFFGPGTRLTVL.

This clone appeared once. V and J are TRBV7-3 and TRBJ2-5, with 9 bases lining up with TRBD2. Germline assignment: CDR1 SGHTA and CDR2 FQGTGA. The CDR3 runs to 16 residues. J lost 2 bases, V lost 2 bases, and 6 bases had no gene match. The CDR3 coding sequence is TGTGCCAGCAGCTTAGGGACTAGCCGTTTTCAAGAGACCCAGTACTTC. Residues: CASSLGTSRFQETQYF.

The J gene is TRBJ1-1, the V gene TRBV28; D may be TRBD1 (6 bases). V was shortened by 1 base and J by 8 bases, with 8 bases between the two germline ends. CDR1 and CDR2 (germline): MDHEN, SYDVKM. The CDR3 length is 12 residues. In nucleotides, the CDR3 is TGTGCCAGCAGTTTATTAGGGGGAGAAGCTTTCTTT. It is translated as CASSLLGGEAFF.

The chain has TRBV9 and TRBJ1-2; TRBD1 is a possible D gene (6 bases). The CDR3 totals 15 residues. The germline V and J ends were trimmed by 0 bases and 2 bases, with 11 bases remaining between them. Germline V gives CDR1 SGDLS, CDR2 YYNGEE. The CDR3: CASSVEWDINYGYTF. The CDR3 nucleotides read TGTGCCAGCAGCGTAGAGTGGGACATCAACTATGGCTACACCTTC.

The J gene is TRBJ1-1, the V gene TRBV4-1; D unclear. This CDR3 spans 15 amino acids. Germline CDR1 is MGHRA and CDR2 is YSYEKL. V was pared by 4 bases and J by 2 bases, with 14 bases between. The CDR3 reads CASSPERHQNTEAFF. CDR3 DNA sequence: TGCGCCAGCAGCCCCGAACGACACCAAAACACTGAAGCTTTCTTT.